The 17 T cell receptor beta chains reported below all come from one sample, sequenced in a study of glioma-infiltrating T cells. Using RNA template, CDR3s of TCR alpha and beta were amplified with iRepertoire arm-PCR. TCRdb processed the multiplex PCR reads anew with MiXCR; each CDR3 protein has one entry. Of 300,000 to 450,000 distinct CDR3 sequences in the sample, less than 50% were seen once. The sample taken for sequencing was glioma tissue, nonneoplastic brain tissue, or PBMCs (not recorded which). The source of these receptors is a human donor with low-grade glioma or glioblastoma, undergoing nonglioma brain surgery, or in good health (not recorded which).

This clonotype came up once. A much larger clonotype is one base distant, so this may be a read error. The gene calls are TRBV6-2 or TRBV6-3 and TRBJ2-1; TRBD2 matches 10 bases. The CDR3 is 17 amino acids. Germline-derived CDR1 and CDR2 are MNHEY and SVGEGT. V shed 2 bases and J 4 bases; nucleotides not matched to a gene: 8. The CDR3: CASSYIPSGSLYNEQFF. In DNA, the CDR3 is TGTGCCAGCAGTTACATCCCTAGCGGGAGTTTGTACAATGAGCAGTTCTTC.

The chain employs TRBV4-1 and TRBJ2-5; TRBD2 aligns across 7 bases. The CDR3 has 13 residues. Trimming cost V 1 base and J 4 bases; bases outside gene matches: 0. Germline V gives CDR1 MGHRA, CDR2 YSYEKL. CDR3 sequence (DNA): TGCGCCAGCAGCCAAGGGGGGGGAGAGACCCAGTACTTC. It specifies CASSQGGGETQYF.

With respect to this clonotype: Given a much more abundant clone one base away, this may be a read error. The chain couples TRBV15 to TRBJ2-3; D might be TRBD2 (5 bases). The germline V gene has CDR1 LNHNV and CDR2 YYDKDF (reference sequence). The CDR3 contains 13 residues. The CDR3 nucleotides read TGTGCCGCCAGCAGACTATACACAGATACGCAGTATTTT. It translates to CAASRLYTDTQYF.

This clonotype came up a few times. This chain links TRBV20-1 with TRBJ2-7, with unresolved D. Per the germline V gene, CDR1 is DFQATT and CDR2 is SNEGSKA (reference sequence). Between the trimmed V and J ends, which lost 3 bases and 4 bases, there was a span of 13 bases. The length of the CDR3 is 13 residues. The CDR3 DNA sequence: TGCAGTGCTAGCCGCCCCTGGGGATACGAGCAGTACTTC. Protein product: CSASRPWGYEQYF.

This clonotype was detected only a few times. The chain is built from TRBV6-1 and TRBJ1-4; 7 positions match TRBD1. The J segment lost 7 bases and the V segment lost 5 bases, leaving 4 bases of the junction unmatched. The CDR3 totals 13 residues. Germline CDR1 and CDR2: MNHNS and SASEGT. The CDR3 bases are TGTGCCAGCAGTCCCCCAGGGGGTGAAAAACTGTTTTTT. It codes for CASSPPGGEKLFF.

In the case of this clonotype: This clone may be a read error of a much larger clone one base away. This rearrangement joins TRBV27 to TRBJ2-5, with a possible D match to TRBD2 (6 bases). Germline V gene data show CDR1 as MNHEY and CDR2 as SMNVEV (reference sequence). The length of the CDR3 is 15 residues. The CDR3 loop reads CAGSLIAGLQETQYF. CDR3 coding DNA: TGTGCCGGCAGTTTAATTGCGGGACTTCAAGAGACCCAGTACTTC.

The sample holds a few counts of this clonotype. The chain links TRBV4-3 to TRBJ2-7, with a possible D match to TRBD1 (5 bases). The V end was cut by 6 bases, the J end by 6 bases, with 21 bases between. This CDR3 has 15 residues. From germline, CDR1 is LGHNA and CDR2 YSLEER. The CDR3 DNA is TGCGCCAGCAGTTACAGCATAGGGCAGGGATCCGAGCAGTACTTC. It specifies CASSYSIGQGSEQYF.

This clonotype was seen ten or more times. The chain links TRBV28 to TRBJ2-1; tentative D call: TRBD1 (6 bases). V lost 6 bases to trimming and J lost 4 bases, with 16 bases between them. Per the germline V gene, CDR1 is MDHEN and CDR2 is SYDVKM. This CDR3 comprises 15 residues. DNA for the CDR3: TGTGCCAGCAGCCTAGACAGGAAACCTTACAATGAGCAGTTCTTC. It translates to CASSLDRKPYNEQFF.

The V gene is TRBV18, the J gene TRBJ2-7; 7 nucleotides match TRBD1. In germline, CDR1 is KGHSH, CDR2 LQKENI. The CDR3 length is 16 residues. J gave up 2 bases and V 3 bases, and 10 bases lay outside the gene matches. For the CDR3, the DNA is TGTGCCAGCTCACCCCGGCCGGACAGGACAACCTACGAGCAGTACTTC. Its protein is CASSPRPDRTTYEQYF.

The chain is built from TRBV6-2 or TRBV6-3 and TRBJ2-7; possibly TRBD2 for D (6 bases). Looked up from germline, CDR1 is MNHEY and CDR2 is SVGEGT. This CDR3 is built from 15 residues. The V end was cut by 6 bases, the J end by 0 bases, with 15 bases between. In DNA, the CDR3 is TGTGCCAGCAGGGGCGGGGTAGCGCGCTCCTACGAGCAGTACTTC. Its protein product is CASRGGVARSYEQYF.

The V and J genes are TRBV7-6 and TRBJ2-2, with 7 bases fitting TRBD1. After removal of 5 bases from V and 6 bases from J, the junction contained 6 bases not matched to a gene. CDR1 and CDR2 from the germline V gene are SGHVS and FNYEAQ. This CDR3 has 14 residues. CDR3 in amino acids: CASSPGQWAGELFF. CDR3 bases: TGTGCCAGCAGCCCGGGACAGTGGGCCGGGGAGCTGTTTTTT.

With respect to this clonotype: A much larger clone sits a single nucleotide away, making a read error possible. CDR3 DNA sequence: TGTGCCAGCAGTTACTATCCAGGTTTTATCGATGAGCAGTTCTTC. It yields the protein CASSYYPGFIDEQFF. The chain links TRBV6-8 to TRBJ2-1; D is ambiguous. Germline CDR1 is MNHGY and CDR2 is SAAAGT. Deletions cut 1 base from V and 8 bases from J, with 15 bases between. This CDR3 comprises 15 residues.

About this clonotype: This may be a read error: a much more frequent sequence differs by one nucleotide. The genes are TRBV27 and TRBJ1-5; no firm D call. The V end lost 5 bases, the J end lost 3 bases, and 14 bases lay between the germline ends. This CDR3 has 15 amino acids. Germline values: CDR1 MNHEY, CDR2 SMNVEV (reference sequence). CDR3 sequence (DNA): TGTGCCAGCAGTACCCCCTCGGACGACAATCAGCCCCAGCATTTT. Residues: CASSTPSDDNQPQHF.

The chain is built from TRBV11-2 and TRBJ1-1; possibly TRBD1 for D (6 bases). Trimming cost V 4 bases and J 2 bases, with 14 bases left between them. The CDR3 covers 15 residues. Germline loops: CDR1 SGHAT, CDR2 FQNNGV. Here the CDR3 reads CASSSIRGGNTEAFF. Here the CDR3 DNA reads TGTGCCAGCAGCTCAATACGAGGGGGTAACACTGAAGCTTTCTTT.

The chain combines TRBV28 with TRBJ2-7; TRBD1 matches at 7 bases. From germline, CDR1 is MDHEN and CDR2 SYDVKM. Germline trimming cut 0 bases from V and 2 bases from J; bases unmatched to any gene: 10. The CDR3 sequence is 17 residues long. The CDR3 reads CASSLWPGTANTYEQYF. The CDR3, as DNA: TGTGCCAGCAGTTTATGGCCCGGGACAGCGAACACCTACGAGCAGTACTTC.

This clonotype showed up just a few times. J is TRBJ2-5 and V is TRBV6-1, with 9 bases identical to TRBD1. Germline trimming cut 6 bases from V and 0 bases from J; bases unmatched to any gene: 8. The CDR3 has 16 amino acids. Per the germline V gene, CDR1 is MNHNS and CDR2 is SASEGT. The CDR3 nucleotides read TGTGCCAGCAGCCATCGACGGGACAGGGACCAAGAGACCCAGTACTTC. Protein: CASSHRRDRDQETQYF.

There are a few counts of this clonotype. This chain links TRBV28 with TRBJ2-7; 10 bases are shared with TRBD1. The CDR3 contains 14 residues. The germline V gene has CDR1 MDHEN and CDR2 SYDVKM. V lost 6 bases, J lost 2 bases, and 4 bases stayed unmatched. The CDR3 spells CASRGTGVTYEQYF. As DNA, the CDR3 is TGTGCCAGCAGAGGGACAGGGGTCACCTACGAGCAGTACTTC.